The 27 T cell receptor beta chains reported below all come from one sample, sequenced in a study of graft-versus-host responses after intestinal transplantation. TCRdb's copy holds only in-frame clones and misses some; the assay was immunoSEQ multiplex PCR. The sample includes 95,000 to 100,000 clones, roughly 82% of them seen just once. Material: PBMCs, obtained 255 days after intestinal transplant. The source of these receptors is a human patient who received an intestinal transplant, so some T cells may come from the graft donor.

The chain has TRBV5-5 and TRBJ2-7, with D tentatively TRBD1 or TRBD2 (5 bases each). CDR3 length: 14 amino acids. The V end lost 0 bases, the J end lost 7 bases, and 14 bases lay between the germline ends. Per germline, CDR1 SGHKS and CDR2 YYEKEE (reference sequence). The CDR3 nucleotides read TGTGCCAGCAGCTTGGGAGGGGCCGTTGGGGAGCAGTACGTC. This codes for CASSLGGAVGEQYV.

As concerns this clone: A read error may produce the germline difference seen at one junction end. The chain couples TRBV5-4 to TRBJ2-7; 12 bases agree with TRBD2. Germline CDR1 is SGHNT and CDR2 is YYREEE (reference sequence). The length of the CDR3 is 13 residues. CDR3 in DNA: TGTGCCAGCTTCCCGGGACTAGCGGGTCAAGGGGTCTTC. It encodes CASFPGLAGQGVF.

This clone turned up a few times. The chain couples TRBV28 to TRBJ1-5, with D unclear. The V end lost 6 bases, the J end lost 2 bases, and 11 bases lay between the germline ends. Per the germline V gene, CDR1 is MDHEN and CDR2 is SYDVKM. This CDR3 has 14 residues. The CDR3 region is CASRIHSRNQPQHF. Written as DNA, the CDR3 is TGTGCCAGCAGAATACACAGCCGCAATCAGCCCCAGCATTTT.

CDR3 coding DNA: TGCGCCAGCAGTGAGTGGGACGGCACTGAAGCTTTCTTT. Amino acids: CASSEWDGTEAFF. The chain employs TRBV10-1 and TRBJ1-1; D is perhaps TRBD1 (5 bases). CDR3 length: 13 amino acids. Deletions cut 1 base from V and 4 bases from J, with 7 bases between. Germline V CDR1 and CDR2: WNHNN, SYGVQD (reference sequence).

With respect to this clone: This specimen includes other DNA sequences encoding the same CDR3. The chain has TRBV5-1 and TRBJ1-1; D gene uncertain. With 0 bases removed from V and 2 bases from J, the gap between germline ends came to 5 bases. The germline V gene has CDR1 SGHRS and CDR2 YFSETQ. The CDR3 loop spans 13 amino acids. The CDR3 region is CASSLAANTEAFF. The CDR3 region has the DNA TGCGCCAGCAGCTTGGCAGCAAACACTGAAGCTTTCTTT.

This clone was recorded once. The chain carries TRBV18 and TRBJ2-2, with 9 bases lining up with TRBD1. The CDR3 is 16 amino acids. Germline trimming cut 2 bases from V and 5 bases from J; bases unmatched to any gene: 6. The germline gives CDR1 KGHSH, CDR2 LQKENI. CDR3 nucleotide sequence: TGTGCCAGCTCACCAACTCCGGGACAGGGAACCGGGGAGCTGTTTTTT. This sequence encodes CASSPTPGQGTGELFF.

The chain is built from TRBV13 and TRBJ2-7; tentatively, D is TRBD2 (5 bases). V lost 3 bases and J 0 bases, leaving 15 bases between the germline ends. This CDR3 region has 16 residues. The germline gives CDR1 PRHDT, CDR2 FYEKMQ (reference sequence). This chain's CDR3 is CASSFWSGPSSYEQYF. In DNA, the CDR3 is TGTGCCAGCAGCTTTTGGAGCGGACCCAGCTCCTACGAGCAGTACTTC. Based on the CDR3 plus reference TRBV13 and TRBJ2-7, the full variable domain is AAGVIQSPRHLIKEKRETATLKCYPIPRHDTVYWYQQGPGQDPQFLISFYEKMQSDKGSIPDRFSAQQFSDYHSELNMSSLELGDSALYFCASSFWSGPSSYEQYFGPGTRLTVT.

The J gene is TRBJ2-3, the V gene TRBV7-9, with 7 bases that match TRBD1. With 4 bases clipped from V and 5 bases from J, the junction kept 6 bases outside the gene matches. This CDR3 region has 14 residues. Germline CDR1 reads SEHNR; CDR2 reads FQNEAQ (reference sequence). The CDR3, as DNA: TGTGCCAGCAGCTCCGACAGGGAGATAGATACGCAGTATTTT. This encodes CASSSDREIDTQYF.

The genes are TRBV29-1 and TRBJ1-2; TRBD1 aligns across 10 bases. The CDR3 consists of 14 residues. Losses at the gene ends were 4 bases for V and 8 bases for J; bases not matched to a gene: 10. CDR1 is SQVTM and CDR2 is ANQGSEA in the germline V gene. Written as DNA, the CDR3 is TGCAGCGTTGGTTATCGGGACAGGGGTTACGGCTACACCTTC. It yields the protein CSVGYRDRGYGYTF.

This clone was seen only once. The chain has TRBV4-2 and TRBJ1-5; D gene unclear. Germline V gene lookup returns CDR1 LGHNA and CDR2 YNFKEQ. The CDR3 extends over 16 amino acids. V gave up 0 bases and J gave up 3 bases, with 12 bases separating them. The CDR3 coding sequence is TGTGCCAGCAGCCAAGAGGCCGCGGGGTCCAATCAGCCCCAGCATTTT. Translated: CASSQEAAGSNQPQHF.

This sequence joins TRBV6-1 and TRBJ1-1, with D possibly matching TRBD1 (6 bases). The CDR3 totals 15 residues. The V end lost 2 bases, the J end lost 2 bases, and 12 bases lay between the germline ends. Germline assignment: CDR1 MNHNS and CDR2 SASEGT. CDR3 in DNA: TGTGCCAGCAGTGAAACGGCAGGGGTAAACACTGAAGCTTTCTTT. Translated, it gives CASSETAGVNTEAFF.

V and J are TRBV5-4 and TRBJ2-5; weak D call: TRBD1 (6 bases). V was pared by 3 bases and J by 2 bases, with 11 bases between. This CDR3 has 14 amino acids. Germline V gives CDR1 SGHNT, CDR2 YYREEE (reference sequence). CDR3 residues: CASSSGTGQETQYF. The CDR3 nucleotides read TGTGCCAGCAGCTCCGGTACAGGGCAAGAGACCCAGTACTTC.

The chain joins TRBV7-9 to TRBJ2-6, with D perhaps being TRBD1 or TRBD2 (5 bases each). The CDR3 totals 15 residues. V lost 5 bases to trimming and J lost 0 bases, with 8 bases between them. CDR1 SEHNR and CDR2 FQNEAQ come from the germline V gene (reference sequence). CDR3: CASSGTHSGANVLTF. Here the CDR3 DNA reads TGTGCCAGCAGCGGGACGCACTCTGGGGCCAACGTCCTGACTTTC. The variable domain in full, completed from reference TRBV7-9 and TRBJ2-6, reads DTGVSQNPRHKITKRGQNVTFRCDPISEHNRLYWYRQTLGQGPEFLTYFQNEAQLEKSRLLSDRFSAERPKGSFSTLEIQRTEQGDSAMYLCASSGTHSGANVLTFGAGSRLTVL.

V and J are TRBV14 and TRBJ2-5; 8 nucleotides align to TRBD1. V was clipped by 0 bases and J by 5 bases; unmatched bases: 5. The CDR3 loop spans 15 amino acids. Germline CDR1 reads SGHDN; CDR2 reads FVKESK. This CDR3 reads CASSQDRGLRETQYF. Written as DNA, the CDR3 is TGTGCCAGCAGCCAAGACAGGGGGCTGAGGGAGACCCAGTACTTC.

This clone was counted only a few times. This rearrangement joins TRBV18 to TRBJ2-5; D not certain. With 3 bases removed from V and 1 base from J, the gap between germline ends came to 3 bases. Germline V gives CDR1 KGHSH, CDR2 LQKENI. This CDR3 spans 12 amino acids. The CDR3 sequence is CASSPGQETQYF. In DNA form, the CDR3 reads TGTGCCAGCTCACCTGGCCAAGAGACCCAGTACTTC. The full variable domain, in which reference TRBV18 and TRBJ2-5 provide the parts outside the CDR3, is NAGVMQNPRHLVRRRGQEARLRCSPMKGHSHVYWYRQLPEEGLKFMVYLQKENIIDESGMPKERFSAEFPKEGPSILRIQQVVRGDSAAYFCASSPGQETQYFGPGTRLLVL.

The chain is built from TRBV5-1 and TRBJ2-2; 10 bases align to TRBD2. There are 16 residues in the CDR3. Germline V CDR1 and CDR2: SGHRS, YFSETQ. The J segment lost 5 bases and the V segment lost 1 base, leaving 5 bases of the junction unmatched. CDR3 coding DNA: TGCGCCAGCAGCTTGTTCGGTAGCGGGGGGACCGGGGAGCTGTTTTTT. It encodes CASSLFGSGGTGELFF.

The chain joins TRBV7-6 to TRBJ2-3; tentative D call: TRBD2 (7 bases). Germline CDR1 and CDR2: SGHVS and FNYEAQ. The CDR3 has 15 amino acids. Trimming shortened V by 3 bases and J by 6 bases, and 16 bases separated the two germline ends. The CDR3 DNA sequence: TGTGCCAGCAGCTTGGACCGGGGGGCCGTGGATACGCAGTATTTT. Translation gives CASSLDRGAVDTQYF.

This clone was observed a few times. The rearrangement links TRBV4-1 to TRBJ1-4; D gene unclear. Trimming left V 4 bases short and J 4 bases short, with 13 bases between. Germline V lookup: CDR1 MGHRA, CDR2 YSYEKL. The CDR3 contains 15 residues. In DNA form, the CDR3 reads TGCGCCAGCAGCCGCCCCGGGATTAATAATGAAAAACTGTTTTTT. This codes for CASSRPGINNEKLFF.

V usage is TRBV28 and J usage is TRBJ2-7, with D perhaps matching TRBD1 (5 bases). The V and J ends lost 8 bases and 3 bases respectively, with 11 bases between them. This CDR3 is 12 amino acids long. CDR1 MDHEN and CDR2 SYDVKM come from the germline V gene. CDR3 nucleotide sequence: TGTGCCAGCGGCAGGGAATTCTACGAGCAGTACGTC. It specifies CASGREFYEQYV.

This chain links TRBV5-6 with TRBJ2-7; the D gene is possibly TRBD2 (6 bases). CDR3 length: 16 residues. From germline, CDR1 is SGHDT and CDR2 YYEEEE. The ends were cut back, 6 bases at V and 1 base at J, with 20 bases in the middle. CDR3 coding DNA: TGTGCCAGCACTCACAACGGGAGAAGTTGGTCCTACGAGCAGTACTTC. Protein sequence: CASTHNGRSWSYEQYF.

V usage is TRBV2 and J usage is TRBJ2-5, with 10 positions matching TRBD1. The V segment lost 1 base and the J segment 5 bases; nucleotides outside the gene matches: 7. Looked up from germline, CDR1 is SNHLY and CDR2 is FYNNEI. This CDR3 is 16 amino acids long. In DNA form, the CDR3 reads TGTGCCAGCAGTGAAGGGGGGACAGGGGCCCAGGAGACCCAGTACTTC. Protein: CASSEGGTGAQETQYF.

The chain links TRBV15 to TRBJ2-6; D might be TRBD2 (5 bases). The germline V gene has CDR1 LNHNV and CDR2 YYDKDF (reference sequence). Trimming took off 5 bases at V and 0 bases at J, with 14 bases between the two ends. CDR3 length equals 17 residues. CDR3 residues: CATSAGLLISGANVLTF. The CDR3 DNA is TGTGCCACCAGCGCGGGTCTCCTTATCTCTGGGGCCAACGTCCTGACTTTC.

In this sample, this clone turned up once. V and J are TRBV5-6 and TRBJ2-1; TRBD2 aligns across 12 bases. Germline V gives CDR1 SGHDT, CDR2 YYEEEE. The V gene end was trimmed by 0 bases and the J gene end by 9 bases; junction bases not matched to a gene: 4. The CDR3 is 15 residues long. DNA of the CDR3: TGTGCCAGCAGCTTGGGACTAGCGGGGGTCAGTGAGCAGTTCTTC. Protein sequence: CASSLGLAGVSEQFF.

This rearrangement joins TRBV4-2 to TRBJ2-7; D perhaps matches TRBD2 (5 bases). This CDR3 comprises 13 residues. V was trimmed by 2 bases and J by 6 bases, leaving 11 bases between them. CDR1 LGHNA and CDR2 YNFKEQ come from the germline V gene. The CDR3 DNA is TGTGCCAGCAGCCAACCGTGGGAGTCCGAGCAGTACTTC. This codes for CASSQPWESEQYF.

V and J are TRBV5-8 and TRBJ1-5; no reliable D call. The CDR3 runs to 16 residues. V dropped 0 bases and J dropped 4 bases, with 14 bases sitting between them. Germline V lookup: CDR1 SGHTS, CDR2 YDEGEE. The CDR3 is CASSLAWAGTNQPQHF. The CDR3 DNA reads as TGTGCCAGCAGCTTGGCATGGGCAGGTACTAATCAGCCCCAGCATTTT.

V usage is TRBV2 and J usage is TRBJ2-7, with D possibly being TRBD2 (7 bases). CDR1 is SNHLY and CDR2 is FYNNEI in the germline V gene. Trimming stripped 2 bases from V and 5 bases from J, with 10 bases between. This CDR3 comprises 13 residues. CDR3 residues: CASSEPGGDEQYF. In DNA form, the CDR3 reads TGTGCCAGCAGTGAACCGGGGGGCGACGAGCAGTACTTC.

The rearrangement joins TRBV6-5 to TRBJ1-2; the D gene is possibly TRBD1 (6 bases). Trimming cost V 0 bases and J 6 bases, with 17 bases left between them. This CDR3 spans 16 amino acids. The germline CDR1 and CDR2 sequences are MNHEY and SVGAGI. For the CDR3, the DNA is TGTGCCAGCAGTTACTCGATGAGGGGGGCGCTGAATGGCTACACCTTC. It specifies CASSYSMRGALNGYTF.